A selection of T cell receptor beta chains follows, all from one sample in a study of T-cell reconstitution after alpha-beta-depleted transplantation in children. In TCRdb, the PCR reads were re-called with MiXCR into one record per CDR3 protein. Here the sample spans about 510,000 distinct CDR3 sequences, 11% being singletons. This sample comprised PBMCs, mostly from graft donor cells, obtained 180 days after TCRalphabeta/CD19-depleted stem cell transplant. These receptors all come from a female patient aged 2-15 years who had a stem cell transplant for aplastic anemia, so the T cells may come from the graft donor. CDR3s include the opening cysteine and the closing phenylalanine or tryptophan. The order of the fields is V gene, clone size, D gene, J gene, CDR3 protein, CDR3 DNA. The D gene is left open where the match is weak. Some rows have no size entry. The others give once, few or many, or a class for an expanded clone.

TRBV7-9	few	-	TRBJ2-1	CASSPGGSGPSYNEQFF	TGTGCCAGCAGCCCAGGGGGGAGCGGACCCTCCTACAATGAGCAGTTCTTC
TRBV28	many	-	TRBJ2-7	CASRDPGRSSYEQYF	TGTGCCAGCAGAGACCCGGGACGTAGCTCCTACGAGCAGTACTTC
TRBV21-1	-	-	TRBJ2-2	CASSKVEGLRDTGELFF	TGTGCCAGCAGCAAAGTAGAGGGTCTTCGGGACACCGGGGAGCTGTTTTTT
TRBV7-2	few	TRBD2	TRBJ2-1	CASSFTSGGGEQFF	TGTGCCAGCAGTTTCACCAGCGGGGGCGGTGAGCAGTTCTTC
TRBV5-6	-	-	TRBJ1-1	CASSLMNGNTEAFF	TGTGCCAGCAGCTTGATGAACGGGAACACTGAAGCTTTCTTT
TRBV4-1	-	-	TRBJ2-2	CASSQAFARNTGELFF	TGCGCCAGCAGCCAAGCGTTCGCCAGGAACACCGGGGAGCTGTTTTTT
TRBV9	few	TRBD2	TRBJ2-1	CASSTLPGLAGQTSYNEQFF	TGTGCCAGCAGCACCCTTCCCGGGCTAGCGGGACAGACTTCCTACAATGAGCAGTTCTTC
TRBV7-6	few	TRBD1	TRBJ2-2	CASKQQGGFTGELFF	TGTGCCAGCAAGCAACAGGGGGGTTTTACCGGGGAGCTGTTTTTT
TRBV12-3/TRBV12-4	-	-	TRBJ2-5	CASTVGGLGFETQYF	TGTGCCAGCACCGTAGGGGGGCTCGGATTTGAGACCCAGTACTTC
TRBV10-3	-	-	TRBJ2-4	CATSQGSKNIQYF	TGTGCCACATCCCAGGGGTCCAAAAACATTCAGTACTTC
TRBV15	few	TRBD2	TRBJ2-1	CATSRDRTSGHNEQFF	TGTGCCACCAGCAGAGATAGGACTAGCGGTCACAATGAGCAGTTCTTC
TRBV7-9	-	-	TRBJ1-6	CASSYGDVNSPLHF	TGTGCCAGCAGCTACGGGGATGTCAATTCACCCCTCCACTTT
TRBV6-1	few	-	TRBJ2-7	CASNRDYEQYF	TGTGCCTCCAACAGGGACTACGAGCAGTACTTC
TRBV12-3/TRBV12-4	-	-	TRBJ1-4	CASGSVWGMDEKLFF	TGTGCCAGCGGTTCCGTATGGGGCATGGATGAAAAACTGTTTTTT
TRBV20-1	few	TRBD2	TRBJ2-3	CSARKGGLAGTYTDTQYF	TGCAGTGCTAGAAAGGGTGGGCTAGCGGGAACCTACACAGATACGCAGTATTTT